This T cell receptor beta chain was sequenced for a study of identical twins. One entry per CDR3 protein results from TCRdb running MiXCR on the 5' RACE reads. The sample has about 890,000 distinct CDR3 sequences, 10% to 15% seen once. Findings and caveats of the study: Where beta out-of-frame sequences were concerned, excess twin sharing was weaker.

In its sample, this clonotype was seen many times. The antigen remains unidentified. Germline CDR1 reads MNHEY; CDR2 reads SVGEGT. This CDR3 is 15 amino acids long. The V gene lost 8 bases and the J gene lost 1 base, with 17 bases spanning the gap. These same records also appear under a second study, on yellow fever vaccine responses in identical twins.

The specimen sequenced was PBMCs. The receptor's source is a woman aged 18 to 35 in good health. The V and J genes are TRBV6-2 or TRBV6-3 and TRBJ1-1; D gene uncertain. CDR3: CASEGGGLGNTEAFF. CDR3 nucleotides: TGTGCCAGCGAGGGTGGAGGCCTGGGGAACACTGAAGCTTTCTTT.